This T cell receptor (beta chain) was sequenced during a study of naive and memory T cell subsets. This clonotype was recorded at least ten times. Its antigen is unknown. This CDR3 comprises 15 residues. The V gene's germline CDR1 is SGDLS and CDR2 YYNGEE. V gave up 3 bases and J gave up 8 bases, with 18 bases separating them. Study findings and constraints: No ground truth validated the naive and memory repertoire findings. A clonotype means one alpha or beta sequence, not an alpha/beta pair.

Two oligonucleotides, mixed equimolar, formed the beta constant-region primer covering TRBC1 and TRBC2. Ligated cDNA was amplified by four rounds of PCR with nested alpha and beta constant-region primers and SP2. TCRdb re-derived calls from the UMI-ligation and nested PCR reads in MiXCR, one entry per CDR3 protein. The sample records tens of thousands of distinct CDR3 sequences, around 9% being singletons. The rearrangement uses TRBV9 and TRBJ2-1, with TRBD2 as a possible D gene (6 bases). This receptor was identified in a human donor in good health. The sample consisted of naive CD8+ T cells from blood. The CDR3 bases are TGTGCCAGCAGCGCTGCCAGCCGGGACTTCGATGAGCAGTTCTTC. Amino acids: CASSAASRDFDEQFF.